This is a list of T cell receptor beta chains from one sample in a study of cytomegalovirus exposure and HLA in healthy donors. The repertoire was sequenced with immunoSEQ multiplex PCR; TCRdb's copy has only in-frame clones and lacks some. The sample holds around 200,000 clones, 60% to 85% seen once. The sample was PBMCs. Receptors originate from a female donor in good health and CMV-seronegative. Both conserved end residues are part of each CDR3. Fields, in order: D gene, clone size, J gene, V gene, CDR3 protein, CDR3 DNA. D genes are given only for firm matches. Clone size is stated in some rows and not others, as once, few, many or a class when expanded.

D gene: TRBD1
clone size: .
J gene: TRBJ1-5
V gene: TRBV2
CDR3 protein: CASREMTGINQPQHF
CDR3 DNA: TGTGCCAGCAGGGAGATGACAGGGATTAATCAGCCCCAGCATTTT

D gene: .
clone size: .
J gene: TRBJ2-3
V gene: TRBV7-3
CDR3 protein: CASKNGGTDTQYF
CDR3 DNA: TGTGCCAGCAAAAATGGGGGGACAGATACGCAGTATTTT

D gene: TRBD1
clone size: few
J gene: TRBJ2-6
V gene: TRBV5-4
CDR3 protein: CASSPQGVMSGANVLTF
CDR3 DNA: TGTGCCAGCAGCCCCCAGGGGGTAATGTCTGGGGCCAACGTCCTGACTTTC

D gene: TRBD1
clone size: .
J gene: TRBJ1-5
V gene: TRBV7-8
CDR3 protein: CASSLDPGQEYSNQPQHF
CDR3 DNA: TGTGCCAGCAGCTTGGACCCGGGACAGGAGTATAGCAATCAGCCCCAGCATTTT

D gene: .
clone size: .
J gene: TRBJ1-5
V gene: TRBV15
CDR3 protein: CATSRGLGGPSNQPQHF
CDR3 DNA: TGTGCCACCAGCAGAGGGTTAGGAGGGCCGAGCAATCAGCCCCAGCATTTT

D gene: TRBD2
clone size: .
J gene: TRBJ2-2
V gene: TRBV4-1
CDR3 protein: CASSQDQFSGLAQNTGELFF
CDR3 DNA: TGCGCCAGCAGCCAAGATCAATTTTCGGGACTAGCGCAGAACACCGGGGAGCTGTTTTTT

D gene: .
clone size: .
J gene: TRBJ1-1
V gene: TRBV11-3
CDR3 protein: CASSLNSQVSEAFF
CDR3 DNA: TGTGCCAGCAGCTTAAACAGCCAGGTATCTGAAGCTTTCTTT

D gene: TRBD1
clone size: few
J gene: TRBJ2-7
V gene: TRBV28
CDR3 protein: CASSAGTGVNEQYF
CDR3 DNA: TGTGCCAGCAGTGCCGGGACAGGGGTGAACGAGCAGTACTTC

D gene: .
clone size: few
J gene: TRBJ1-4
V gene: TRBV28
CDR3 protein: CASGSGQTNEKLFF
CDR3 DNA: TGTGCCAGCGGGTCAGGACAGACTAATGAAAAACTGTTTTTT

D gene: .
clone size: .
J gene: TRBJ1-1
V gene: TRBV6-5
CDR3 protein: CASSYSAGLLSEAFF
CDR3 DNA: TGTGCCAGCAGTTACTCGGCAGGTCTACTTAGTGAAGCTTTCTTT

D gene: TRBD2
clone size: .
J gene: TRBJ2-5
V gene: TRBV6-1
CDR3 protein: CASSVWTSGRALLRETQYF
CDR3 DNA: TGTGCCAGCAGTGTCTGGACTAGCGGGAGGGCCCTCTTGAGAGAGACCCAGTACTTC

D gene: .
clone size: .
J gene: TRBJ1-2
V gene: TRBV28
CDR3 protein: CASSEQGNYGYTF
CDR3 DNA: TGTGCCAGCAGCGAACAGGGCAACTATGGCTACACCTTC

D gene: .
clone size: .
J gene: TRBJ2-7
V gene: TRBV5-4
CDR3 protein: CASSLDSGGATYEQYF
CDR3 DNA: TGTGCCAGCAGCTTGGACTCCGGCGGGGCCACCTACGAGCAGTACTTC

D gene: TRBD1
clone size: once
J gene: TRBJ2-3
V gene: TRBV11-3
CDR3 protein: CASSYAGTGLSDTQYF
CDR3 DNA: TGTGCCAGCAGCTACGCCGGGACAGGGCTTTCAGATACGCAGTATTTT

D gene: .
clone size: .
J gene: TRBJ2-7
V gene: TRBV5-6
CDR3 protein: CASSSLDSYEQYF
CDR3 DNA: TGTGCCAGCAGCTCCCTGGACAGCTACGAGCAGTACTTC

D gene: .
clone size: .
J gene: TRBJ1-3
V gene: TRBV25-1
CDR3 protein: CATGGLSGNTIYF
CDR3 DNA: TGTGCCACCGGAGGGCTCTCTGGAAACACCATATATTTT

D gene: TRBD1
clone size: few
J gene: TRBJ1-6
V gene: TRBV9
CDR3 protein: CASSVGTGGNSGSPLHF
CDR3 DNA: TGTGCCAGCAGCGTAGGGACAGGGGGAAATTCGGGGTCACCCCTCCACTTT